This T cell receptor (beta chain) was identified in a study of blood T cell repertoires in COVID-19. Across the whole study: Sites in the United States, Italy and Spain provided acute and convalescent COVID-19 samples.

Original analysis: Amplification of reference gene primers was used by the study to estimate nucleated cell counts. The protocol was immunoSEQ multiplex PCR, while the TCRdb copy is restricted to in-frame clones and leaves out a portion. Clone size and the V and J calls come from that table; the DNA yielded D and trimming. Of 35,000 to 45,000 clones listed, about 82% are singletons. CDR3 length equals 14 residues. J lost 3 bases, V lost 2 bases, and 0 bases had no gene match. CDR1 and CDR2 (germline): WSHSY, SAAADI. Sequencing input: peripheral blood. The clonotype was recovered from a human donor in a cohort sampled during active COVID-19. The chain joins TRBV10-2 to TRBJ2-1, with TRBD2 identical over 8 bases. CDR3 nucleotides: TGCGCCAGCAGTGAGGCGGGGGGCTACAATGAGCAGTTCTTC. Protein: CASSEAGGYNEQFF.